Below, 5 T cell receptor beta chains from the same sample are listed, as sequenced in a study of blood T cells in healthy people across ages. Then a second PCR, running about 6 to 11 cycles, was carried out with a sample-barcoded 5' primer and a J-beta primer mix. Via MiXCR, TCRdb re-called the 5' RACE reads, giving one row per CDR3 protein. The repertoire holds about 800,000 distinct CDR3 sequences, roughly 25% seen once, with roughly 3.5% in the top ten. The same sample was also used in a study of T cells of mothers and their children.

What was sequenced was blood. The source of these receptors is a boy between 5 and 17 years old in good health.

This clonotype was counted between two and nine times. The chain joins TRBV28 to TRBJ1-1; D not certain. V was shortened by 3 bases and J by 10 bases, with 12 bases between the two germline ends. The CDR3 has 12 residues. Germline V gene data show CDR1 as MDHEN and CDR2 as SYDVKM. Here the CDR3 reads CASSFLDLRAFF. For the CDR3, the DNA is TGTGCCAGCAGTTTCCTCGACCTACGAGCTTTCTTT.

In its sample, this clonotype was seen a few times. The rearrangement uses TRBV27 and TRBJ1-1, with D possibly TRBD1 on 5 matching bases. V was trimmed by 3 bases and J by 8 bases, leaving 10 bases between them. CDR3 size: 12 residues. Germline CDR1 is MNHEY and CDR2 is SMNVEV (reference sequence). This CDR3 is CASSFTGTEAFF. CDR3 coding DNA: TGTGCCAGCAGTTTCACCGGGACGGAAGCTTTCTTT.

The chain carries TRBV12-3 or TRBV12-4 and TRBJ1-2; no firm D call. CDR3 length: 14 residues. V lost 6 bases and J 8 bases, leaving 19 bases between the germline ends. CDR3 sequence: CASSLPDHVEGYTF. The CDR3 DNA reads TGTGCCAGCAGCCTACCAGACCACGTGGAAGGCTACACCTTC.

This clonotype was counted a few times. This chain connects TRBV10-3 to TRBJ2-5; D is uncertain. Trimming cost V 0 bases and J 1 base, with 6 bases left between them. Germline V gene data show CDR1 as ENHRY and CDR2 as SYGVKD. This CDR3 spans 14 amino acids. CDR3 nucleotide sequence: TGTGCCATCAGTGAGTCGGGCTTCCAAGAGACCCAGTACTTC. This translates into CAISESGFQETQYF.

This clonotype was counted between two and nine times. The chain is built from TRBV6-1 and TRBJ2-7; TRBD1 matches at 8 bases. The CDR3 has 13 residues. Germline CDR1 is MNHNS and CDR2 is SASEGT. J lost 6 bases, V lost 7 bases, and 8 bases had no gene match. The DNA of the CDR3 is TGTGCCAGCAATAAGGAACAGGGGGGCGAGCAGTACTTC. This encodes CASNKEQGGEQYF.